This is a list of T cell receptor beta chains from one sample in a study of cytomegalovirus exposure and HLA in healthy donors. Only in-frame clones appear in the TCRdb table, and some are missing; sequencing was by immunoSEQ multiplex PCR. The table includes about 220,000 clones, roughly 70% detected once. Input material: PBMCs. These receptors were taken from a woman aged 30 to 39 in good health and CMV-seronegative. CDR3s leave out the opening cysteine and the closing phenylalanine or tryptophan.

TRBJ2-1,TRBV30,AWKSGGIYNEQF
TRBJ2-3,TRBV7-3,ASSLRGTSGGALPDTQY
TRBJ1-1,TRBV5-4,ASSQGQGAEAF
TRBJ1-6,TRBV7-9,ASSFGDSPLH
TRBJ1-3,TRBV5-6,ASSSLPDSVSGNTIY
TRBJ1-3,TRBV9,ASSEGRSGNTIY
TRBJ1-5,TRBV30,AWSVGSNQPQH
TRBJ2-7,TRBV11-3,ASSPGGYEQY
TRBJ2-2,TRBV15,ATSRKQNTGELF
TRBJ2-3,TRBV30,ASQQTDTGQGRLDTQY
TRBJ1-1,TRBV7-6,ASSWDSLNTEAF
TRBJ1-2,TRBV6-6,ASSYSPTGGYGYT
TRBJ2-1,TRBV27,ASSLRGGAGVSYNEQF
TRBJ1-1,TRBV27,ASSSQGIRVNTEAF
TRBJ2-3,TRBV29-1,SAITAGVPDTQY
TRBJ2-3,TRBV25-1,ASSEYAGVRDTQY
TRBJ2-7,TRBV7-9,ASSPPHSYEQY
TRBJ2-5,TRBV15,ATSGGLLLETQY
TRBJ2-5,TRBV6-5,ASSYSVRETQY
TRBJ2-1,TRBV9,ASSPSGGHYNEQF
TRBJ2-7,TRBV6-5,ASSYRETYEQY
TRBJ2-5,TRBV6-5,ASNTGGGEETQY
TRBJ2-7,TRBV6-5,ASSYDVRGSYEQY
TRBJ1-1,TRBV7-3,ASSLGGEGTEAF
TRBJ2-1,TRBV5-5,ASSLRGTEQF
TRBJ1-1,TRBV6-5,ASRQGLMNTEAF
TRBJ1-1,TRBV11-3,ASSSGQGENTEAF